This record looks at one TCR beta chain sequence and its context. Specimens obtained from alopecia areata patients comprised lesional scalp punch biopsies and peripheral blood. Isolated RNA was reverse transcribed into cDNA used as the sequencing template. Assay: immunoSEQ multiplex PCR; the TCRdb copy retains only in-frame clones and omits some. This table has about 97,000 clones, around 38% appearing once. These data are taken from a study of CD8+ T cells in alopecia areata. At the level of the study: Treated patients swallowed 5 to 10 mg of oral tofacitinib twice daily. For 6 to 18 months, tofacitinib was taken, and 6 months off drug followed.

The CDR3 totals 14 residues. Trimming removed 4 bases from V and 8 bases from J, with 15 bases in between. Germline values: CDR1 MDHEN, CDR2 SYDVKM. This clonotype originated in a human donor with alopecia areata. The rearrangement uses TRBV28 and TRBJ2-1, with D uncertain. The specimen was CD4+ T cells sorted from blood. In nucleotides, the CDR3 is TGTGCCAGCAGTTCCGCCGCCTCCGATGATGAGCAGTTCTTC. Residues: CASSSAASDDEQFF.